This TCR beta chain came from a study of beta chain features in type 1 diabetes. V gave up 4 bases and J gave up 7 bases, with 13 bases separating them. The CDR3 runs to 13 residues. CDR1 is SGHDN, CDR2 FVKESK, per germline. The investigators reverse transcribed all of the isolated RNA, so they sequenced expressed TCRB transcripts. Some clones are missing from TCRdb's copy, which holds only in-frame ones; the method was immunoSEQ multiplex PCR. This table has approximately 200,000 clones, roughly 9.6% appearing once. This clone has a handful of counts. Sequencing was carried out using naive CD4+ T cells from blood. This clonotype originated in a woman younger than 35 in good health. The gene calls are TRBV14 and TRBJ1-2; D remains unclear. The CDR3 is CASSPKAGIGYTF. The CDR3 region has the DNA TGTGCCAGCAGCCCTAAGGCCGGGATTGGCTACACCTTC.